This T cell receptor (beta chain) comes out of a study of shared clonotypes between healthy human individuals. Sequenced by immunoSEQ multiplex PCR; TCRdb stores in-frame clones only, minus some. The sample yields 1,400,000 or so clones, approximately 98.5% seen once. The source material was naive CD4+ T cells sorted from blood. Regarding subset: CD45RA+ positively selected. This TCR was recovered from a man between 25 and 39 years old in good health.

The CDR3, as DNA: TGTGCCACACTTGGACAGGGGCATGGACCCGGGGAGCTGTTTTTT. This translates into CATLGQGHGPGELFF. The chain combines TRBV10-3 with TRBJ2-2, with 9 bases fitting TRBD1. The germline gives CDR1 ENHRY, CDR2 SYGVKD. Trimming at V came to 10 bases and at J to 6 bases, leaving 12 bases not matched to a gene. The CDR3 extends over 15 amino acids.